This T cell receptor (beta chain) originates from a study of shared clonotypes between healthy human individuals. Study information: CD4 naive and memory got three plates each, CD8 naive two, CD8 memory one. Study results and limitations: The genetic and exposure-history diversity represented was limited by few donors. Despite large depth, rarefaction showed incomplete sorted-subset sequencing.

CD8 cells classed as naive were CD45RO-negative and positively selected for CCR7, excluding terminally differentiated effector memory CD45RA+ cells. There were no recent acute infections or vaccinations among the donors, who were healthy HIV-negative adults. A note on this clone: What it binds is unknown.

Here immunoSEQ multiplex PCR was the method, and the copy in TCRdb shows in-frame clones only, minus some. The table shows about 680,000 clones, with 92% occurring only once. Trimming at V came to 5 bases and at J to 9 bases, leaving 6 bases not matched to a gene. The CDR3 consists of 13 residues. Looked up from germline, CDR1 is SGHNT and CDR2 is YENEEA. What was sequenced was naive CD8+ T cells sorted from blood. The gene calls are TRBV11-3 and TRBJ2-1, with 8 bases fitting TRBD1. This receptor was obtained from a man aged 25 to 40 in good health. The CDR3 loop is CASSGQGSGEQFF. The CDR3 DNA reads TGTGCCAGCAGCGGACAGGGTAGCGGTGAGCAGTTCTTC.